The following is a T cell receptor beta chain sequence with its context. V lost 8 bases and J lost 5, with 13 bases in between. In germline, CDR1 is SNHLY, CDR2 FYNNEI. The CDR3 loop spans 13 amino acids. In assigning cohorts, the study relied on participant-reported clinical history. Donors of Cohort 3 who recovered were those that had two negative PCRs, clearance, or symptom resolution. Original processing methods: For nucleated cells, counts were estimated from reference gene primer amplification. Some clones are missing from TCRdb's copy, which holds only in-frame ones; the method was immunoSEQ multiplex PCR. That table gives V, J and clone size, and the DNA gave D and trimming. The sample shows about 210,000 clones, approximately 75% of them seen only once. The data stem from a study of blood T cell repertoires in COVID-19. On the study more broadly: Whether acute or convalescent, the COVID-19 samples came from the United States, Italy and Spain.

The V and J genes are TRBV2 and TRBJ1-5; D remains ambiguous. The receptor was isolated from a man aged 40-49 years who had recovered from COVID-19. Sequences were obtained from PBMCs or T cells enriched from blood (not recorded which). The CDR3 DNA reads as TGTGCCAGCTGTGTGGGTCTAGATCAGCCCCAGCATTTT. This codes for CASCVGLDQPQHF.